The entry below describes one T cell receptor beta chain. These data come from a study of blood T cell repertoires in COVID-19. At the level of the study: Whether acute or convalescent, the COVID-19 samples came from the United States, Italy and Spain. PBMCs, B-cell-depleted T cells, or T cells provided the cDNA or gDNA that made up the material.

The ends lost 5 bases at V and 7 bases at J; junction bases unmatched: 17. The CDR3 totals 17 residues. Germline CDR1 LNHDA, CDR2 SQIVND (reference sequence). In Cohort 3, a recovered donor had either two negative PCRs, clearance, or symptom resolution. Only in-frame clones appear in the TCRdb table, and some are missing; sequencing was by immunoSEQ multiplex PCR. The sample includes a few hundred thousand clones, 75% to 90% of them seen just once. The sample taken for sequencing was PBMCs or T cells enriched from blood (not recorded which). This clonotype was sampled from a woman aged 25 to 39 who had recovered from COVID-19. This chain uses TRBV19 with TRBJ1-1; 9 bases line up with TRBD1. The CDR3 region is CASSSTGTGRRGGEAFF. CDR3 coding DNA: TGTGCCAGTAGTTCCACCGGGACAGGGAGGAGAGGTGGTGAAGCTTTCTTT.